This T cell receptor beta chain was documented in a study of blood T cells in healthy people across ages. Points from the study as a whole: No conclusive comparison of naive versus antigen-experienced cells was possible with unsorted PBMCs.

This CDR3 has 17 residues. The ends lost 0 bases at V and 0 bases at J; junction bases unmatched: 9. Germline lookup yields CDR1 DFQATT and CDR2 SNEGSKA (reference sequence). On this clonotype itself: Its specificity is not known.

Sample-barcoded 5' priming and a J-beta primer mix drove a second PCR of about 7 to 11 cycles. TCRdb re-analysed the 5' RACE reads in MiXCR, keeping a single row per CDR3 protein. The table records over a million distinct CDR3 sequences, roughly a quarter of them present only once. The same sample was also studied in work on T cells of mothers and their children. That publication notes: The people who donated were three healthy Caucasian mothers and their six children. cDNA synthesis used all extracted RNA, approximately 1.5 ug per 15 ul. Whether related or unrelated, pairs show similar shaping of TCR recombination output by thymic selection.

Sequencing was carried out using blood. V and J are TRBV20-1 and TRBJ1-1, with 8 nucleotides matching TRBD1. This sequence was found in a girl aged 2-15 years in good health. CDR3 residues: CSARDRGTGGMNTEAFF. CDR3 nucleotide sequence: TGCAGTGCTAGAGATCGGGGGACAGGAGGAATGAACACTGAAGCTTTCTTT.